This T cell receptor (beta chain) was recovered during a study of T cells in Graves' hyperthyroidism and ophthalmopathy. General study results and limits: Blood also carried most thyroid clonotypes expanded above 0.001.

Trimming took 1 base from V and 5 from J; bases not matched to a gene: 7. Germline loops: CDR1 SEHNR, CDR2 FQNEAQ (reference sequence). CDR3 length: 16 residues. This clonotype appeared a few times. Its antigen is as yet unknown. Regions amplified from RNA transcripts were the TCR beta CDR3 regions. HTBI primers were the set used in a first-round RT-PCR of the TCR CDR3. MiXCR was run by TCRdb on the multiplex PCR reads, yielding one entry per CDR3 protein. The repertoire consists of about 560,000 distinct CDR3 sequences, with around 46% occurring once and the leading ten covering roughly 8.2%. Hyperthyroidism was newly diagnosed in patients aged 18 to 65 (duration under 2 months).

J is TRBJ2-7 and V is TRBV7-9; the match to TRBD2 covers 11 bases. The sample was peripheral blood or thyroid tissue (not recorded which). The TCR was taken from a woman under 30 with Graves' hyperthyroidism. Here the CDR3 DNA reads TGTGCCAGCAGCTTAGAACTAGCGGGAGCACTGGACGAGCAGTACTTC. It codes for CASSLELAGALDEQYF.